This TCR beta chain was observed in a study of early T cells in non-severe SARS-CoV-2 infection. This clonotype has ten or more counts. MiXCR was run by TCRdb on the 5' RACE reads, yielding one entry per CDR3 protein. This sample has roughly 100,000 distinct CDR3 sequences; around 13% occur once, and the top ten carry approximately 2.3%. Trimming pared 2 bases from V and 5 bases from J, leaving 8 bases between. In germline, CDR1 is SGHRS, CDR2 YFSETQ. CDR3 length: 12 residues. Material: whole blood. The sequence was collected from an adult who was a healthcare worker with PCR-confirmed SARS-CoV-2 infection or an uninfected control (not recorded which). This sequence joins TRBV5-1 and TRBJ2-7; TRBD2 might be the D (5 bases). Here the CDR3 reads CASSLRGHEQYF. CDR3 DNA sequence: TGCGCCAGCAGCTTAAGAGGGCACGAGCAGTACTTC.